This T cell receptor (beta chain) is drawn from a study of blood T cell repertoires in COVID-19. This clone showed up just a few times. The table came from immunoSEQ multiplex PCR; TCRdb's copy has only in-frame clones and leaves some out. This sample has about 370,000 clones, with around 87% found just once. CDR3 length equals 13 residues. Germline V gives CDR1 LGHNT, CDR2 FRNRAP. V dropped 6 bases and J dropped 9 bases, with 15 bases sitting between them. The TCR comes from a woman aged 25-40 years with COVID-19, enrolled during active disease. The source material was peripheral blood. The genes are TRBV12-5 and TRBJ1-5; D not certain. The CDR3 loop is CASGQDTFGPQHF. In nucleotides, the CDR3 is TGTGCTAGTGGCCAAGACACCTTTGGGCCCCAGCATTTT.